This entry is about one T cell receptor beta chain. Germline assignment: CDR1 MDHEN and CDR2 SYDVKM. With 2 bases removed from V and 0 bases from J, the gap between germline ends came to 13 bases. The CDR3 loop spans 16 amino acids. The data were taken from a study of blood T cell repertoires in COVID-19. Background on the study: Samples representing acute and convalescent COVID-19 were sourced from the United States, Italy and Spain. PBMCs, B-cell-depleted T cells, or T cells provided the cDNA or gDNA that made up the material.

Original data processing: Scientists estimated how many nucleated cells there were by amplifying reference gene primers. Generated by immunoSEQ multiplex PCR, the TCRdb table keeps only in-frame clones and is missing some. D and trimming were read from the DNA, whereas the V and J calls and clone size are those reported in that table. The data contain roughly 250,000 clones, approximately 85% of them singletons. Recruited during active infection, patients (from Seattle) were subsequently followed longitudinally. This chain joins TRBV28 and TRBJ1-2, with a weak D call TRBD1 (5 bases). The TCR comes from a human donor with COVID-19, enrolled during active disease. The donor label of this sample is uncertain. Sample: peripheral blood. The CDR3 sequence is CASSLGALFSNYGYTF. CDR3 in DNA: TGTGCCAGCAGTTTAGGGGCCCTGTTCTCTAACTATGGCTACACCTTC.